Listed below are T cell receptor beta chains from one sample, sequenced in a study of long-term antiretroviral therapy in people with HIV. The table came from immunoSEQ multiplex PCR; TCRdb's copy has only in-frame clones and leaves some out. The profile shows some 30,000 clones, just over 90% of them singletons. The material was unsorted PBMCs, obtained 3.1 years after starting antiretroviral therapy. The source is a man aged 18 to 30 with HIV. Both conserved end residues are trimmed from each CDR3. The D gene is left open where the match is weak.

d_gene	v_gene	CDR3aa
-	TRBV5-1	ASSLGLEETQY
TRBD2	TRBV5-8	ASSLTLSGGTYNEQF
-	TRBV7-3	ASSLVGGATDTQY
-	TRBV2	ASSDEKAGSHGELF
-	TRBV4-3	ASSQERQGHGETQY
-	TRBV4-3	ASSPRAFGGAVGSNTEAF
TRBD2	TRBV7-2	ASSFRGVRGTGELF
TRBD2	TRBV4-3	ASSRGGSYNEQF
-	TRBV5-4	ASSLLTRGGGYT
TRBD1	TRBV4-1	ASSLQTGGLYEQY